The 32 T cell receptor beta chains listed next were all sequenced from one sample in a study of cytomegalovirus exposure and HLA in healthy donors (TCRdb year 2017). Library preparation employed the immunoSEQ multiplex PCR assay. For the multiplex PCR, a mixture combining 60 forward primers for TCR Vbeta segments and 13 reverse primers for TCR Jbeta segments was used. This is the immuneACCESS table as TCRdb keeps it, with only in-frame sequences that have V and J called. A part of the clones is gone; compared with another copy, unresolved V genes explain less than half, and the rest is unexplained. This sample comprises 180,000 or so clones, about 80% of them detected only once. Of the sample, over 12% is held by the ten largest clones. Sequencing used PBMCs. The receptors were sampled from a man in his forties or fifties in good health and CMV-seropositive.

The chain is built from TRBV7-9 and TRBJ1-6; 8 nucleotides agree with TRBD1. The CDR3 has 15 amino acids. From germline, CDR1 is SEHNR and CDR2 FQNEAQ (reference sequence). Germline trimming cut 5 bases from V and 11 bases from J; bases unmatched to any gene: 11. In nucleotides, the CDR3 is TGTGCCAGCAGCCCTCTCGGACAGGGCGGACCACCCCTCCACTTT. This sequence encodes CASSPLGQGGPPLHF. Filled out from reference TRBV7-9 and TRBJ1-6, the complete variable domain reads DTGVSQNPRHKITKRGQNVTFRCDPISEHNRLYWYRQTLGQGPEFLTYFQNEAQLEKSRLLSDRFSAERPKGSFSTLEIQRTEQGDSAMYLCASSPLGQGGPPLHFGNGTRLTVT.

The chain has TRBV28 and TRBJ1-2; perhaps TRBD1 as D (5 bases). Looked up from germline, CDR1 is MDHEN and CDR2 is SYDVKM. This CDR3 contains 12 residues. The germline V and J ends were trimmed by 2 bases and 6 bases, with 7 bases remaining between them. CDR3 sequence: CASSLSRDGYTF. CDR3 DNA: TGTGCCAGCAGTTTAAGCAGGGATGGCTACACCTTC.

A few counts support this clone. J is TRBJ1-1 and V is TRBV4-2; D not certain. With 0 bases removed from V and 5 bases from J, the gap between germline ends came to 7 bases. This CDR3 is 13 amino acids long. Germline V gene sequence: CDR1 LGHNA, CDR2 YNFKEQ. CDR3 DNA: TGTGCCAGCAGCCAAGATCTAAGAACTGAAGCTTTCTTT. As protein: CASSQDLRTEAFF.

The chain uses TRBV14 and TRBJ2-2; 9 bases fit TRBD1. Looked up from germline, CDR1 is SGHDN and CDR2 is FVKESK. With 4 bases clipped from V and 5 bases from J, the junction kept 11 bases outside the gene matches. The CDR3 is made up of 17 amino acids. In nucleotides, the CDR3 is TGTGCCAGCAGCCTAGTAACACAGGGGGCGCGTACCGGGGAGCTGTTTTTT. Protein sequence: CASSLVTQGARTGELFF. Together with reference TRBV14 and TRBJ2-2, the CDR3 gives the full variable domain: EAGVTQFPSHSVIEKGQTVTLRCDPISGHDNLYWYRRVMGKEIKFLLHFVKESKQDESGMPNNRFLAERTGGTYSTLKVQPAELEDSGVYFCASSLVTQGARTGELFFGEGSRLTVL.

The genes are TRBV27 and TRBJ2-5; 9 bases fit TRBD2. V gave up 5 bases and J gave up 5 bases; unmatched junction bases: 9. Germline CDR1 is MNHEY and CDR2 is SMNVEV (reference sequence). CDR3 length: 15 residues. CDR3 protein: CASSGGTSLGETQYF. CDR3 DNA sequence: TGTGCCAGCAGTGGGGGGACTAGCCTTGGGGAGACCCAGTACTTC.

For the CDR3, the DNA is TGTGCCAGCAGTTACTCGATTAACAGGGGACCAGATACGCAGTATTTT. Amino acids: CASSYSINRGPDTQYF. The gene calls are TRBV6-5 and TRBJ2-3, with 7 bases identical to TRBD1. From germline, CDR1 is MNHEY and CDR2 SVGAGI. The CDR3 length is 16 residues. Trimming cost V 0 bases and J 4 bases; bases outside gene matches: 7.

The chain uses TRBV28 and TRBJ1-2; perhaps TRBD1 as D (6 bases). Germline V lookup: CDR1 MDHEN, CDR2 SYDVKM. This CDR3 has 14 residues. V was cut by 7 bases and J by 4 bases, with 16 bases left in between. The CDR3 region has the DNA TGTGCCAGCAATGGGGGCGCGCTTCTCTATGGCTACACCTTC. This gives the protein CASNGGALLYGYTF.

This chain links TRBV5-4 with TRBJ2-2; maybe TRBD1 (6 bases). V dropped 0 bases and J dropped 0 bases, with 9 bases sitting between them. Germline V CDR1 and CDR2: SGHNT, YYREEE (reference sequence). This CDR3 has 16 amino acids. The CDR3 coding sequence is TGTGCCAGCAGCTTGGGGGGGACAACGAACACCGGGGAGCTGTTTTTT. It yields the protein CASSLGGTTNTGELFF.

V is TRBV19 and J is TRBJ2-1; D is possibly TRBD1 (6 bases). V dropped 7 bases and J dropped 3 bases, with 13 bases sitting between them. Per germline, CDR1 LNHDA and CDR2 SQIVND (reference sequence). This CDR3 comprises 14 residues. The CDR3 loop is CASNGGASYNEQFF. The CDR3 nucleotides are TGTGCCAGTAATGGGGGCGCGAGCTACAATGAGCAGTTCTTC.

The chain combines TRBV7-8 with TRBJ2-4, with D possibly matching TRBD1 (6 bases). V was pared by 1 base and J by 2 bases, with 9 bases between. Germline V gives CDR1 SGHVS, CDR2 FQNEAQ. This CDR3 spans 15 amino acids. This CDR3 reads CASSLDRATKNIQYF. Here the CDR3 DNA reads TGTGCCAGCAGCTTAGACAGGGCGACCAAAAACATTCAGTACTTC.

The J gene is TRBJ2-2, the V gene TRBV5-1, with 13 bases aligning to TRBD2. After removal of 0 bases from V and 7 bases from J, the junction contained 9 bases not matched to a gene. The CDR3 consists of 18 residues. Germline V CDR1 and CDR2: SGHRS, YFSETQ. The CDR3 DNA sequence: TGCGCCAGCAGCTTGGGGACTAGCGGGGGACCTCTGGGCGGGGAGCTGTTTTTT. Its translation: CASSLGTSGGPLGGELFF.

The chain recombines TRBV27 with TRBJ2-3, with D hard to call. V shed 4 bases and J shed 5 bases, with 13 bases lying between them. From germline, CDR1 is MNHEY and CDR2 SMNVEV (reference sequence). The CDR3 consists of 14 residues. The CDR3 DNA sequence: TGTGCCAGCAGTTACGGCGGAGACGGAGATACGCAGTATTTT. Residues: CASSYGGDGDTQYF.

This chain uses TRBV27 with TRBJ1-6; a weak D match, TRBD1 (5 bases). Per germline, CDR1 MNHEY and CDR2 SMNVEV (reference sequence). This CDR3 is built from 14 residues. Trimming stripped 2 bases from V and 8 bases from J, with 10 bases between. The CDR3 region is CASSLKTVDSPLHF. As DNA, the CDR3 is TGTGCCAGCAGTTTAAAGACAGTTGATTCACCCCTCCACTTT.

The rearrangement uses TRBV6-1 and TRBJ1-5; perhaps TRBD1 as D (5 bases). The ends were cut back, 6 bases at V and 6 bases at J, with 18 bases in the middle. The CDR3 is made up of 15 amino acids. Germline V CDR1 and CDR2: MNHNS, SASEGT. The chain's CDR3 is CASRDPGQGGQPQHF. In nucleotides, the CDR3 is TGTGCCAGCAGGGACCCGGGGCAGGGAGGTCAGCCCCAGCATTTT.

The V gene is TRBV28, the J gene TRBJ2-5; possible D gene TRBD2, 6 bases. CDR3 length: 15 amino acids. Trimming took off 5 bases at V and 2 bases at J, with 15 bases between the two ends. The germline CDR1 and CDR2 sequences are MDHEN and SYDVKM. The CDR3 DNA reads TGTGCCAGCAGTCCCCGAGGCGGGGCGCAAGAGACCCAGTACTTC. As protein: CASSPRGGAQETQYF.

This sequence joins TRBV14 and TRBJ1-1; maybe TRBD1 (5 bases). Germline V lookup: CDR1 SGHDN, CDR2 FVKESK. The V gene lost 4 bases and the J gene lost 2 bases, with 11 bases spanning the gap. CDR3 length: 14 amino acids. DNA for the CDR3: TGTGCCAGCAGCCCCTTGGGGGGAAACACTGAAGCTTTCTTT. Translating gives CASSPLGGNTEAFF.

The count of this clone is one. The chain joins TRBV5-8 to TRBJ1-2, with D unresolved. The germline V gene encodes CDR1 SGHTS and CDR2 YDEGEE. The V and J ends lost 1 base and 3 bases respectively, with 13 bases between them. The CDR3 runs 15 residues. The CDR3 DNA reads as TGTGCCAGCAGCTTGAAGGTTAGCAGCTACTATGGCTACACCTTC. This sequence encodes CASSLKVSSYYGYTF.

The chain couples TRBV5-1 to TRBJ1-2; the D gene is possibly TRBD1 (6 bases). Germline CDR1 SGHRS, CDR2 YFSETQ. V lost 5 bases and J 7 bases, leaving 21 bases between the germline ends. The CDR3 has 15 residues. CDR3 nucleotides: TGCGCCAGCAGTCCCGAGGGCCAGGGGAGGGCTGGCTACACCTTC. Translation gives CASSPEGQGRAGYTF.

This clone has only one observation. The chain links TRBV28 to TRBJ1-2; 8 bases align to TRBD1. The trim removed 5 bases at V and 7 bases at J, leaving 9 bases unmatched. The CDR3 contains 14 residues. CDR1 and CDR2 from the germline V gene are MDHEN and SYDVKM. CDR3 sequence: CASSGDRFMGGYTF. In DNA, the CDR3 is TGTGCCAGCAGTGGGGACAGGTTTATGGGTGGCTACACCTTC.

This clone was found a few times. The DNA of the CDR3 is TGTGCCAGCTCACCGGCCGGGGGGGCGAACACTGAAGCTTTCTTT. This codes for CASSPAGGANTEAFF. V usage is TRBV18 and J usage is TRBJ1-1, with D possibly TRBD1 on 6 matching bases. V was pared by 3 bases and J by 1 base, with 12 bases between. This CDR3 region has 15 residues. Germline CDR1 and CDR2: KGHSH and LQKENI.

The V call is TRBV5-4, the J call TRBJ2-1; D may be TRBD1 (6 bases). Germline CDR1 SGHNT, CDR2 YYREEE (reference sequence). V lost 2 bases and J 1 base, leaving 13 bases between the germline ends. The CDR3 spans 16 residues. The CDR3 loop is CASSFRGGQSYNEQFF. The CDR3 nucleotides read TGTGCCAGCAGCTTTCGTGGGGGCCAGTCCTACAATGAGCAGTTCTTC. The full variable domain, its missing parts supplied by reference TRBV5-4 and TRBJ2-1, is ETGVTQSPTHLIKTRGQQVTLRCSSQSGHNTVSWYQQALGQGPQFIFQYYREEENGRGNFPPRFSGLQFPNYSSELNVNALELDDSALYLCASSFRGGQSYNEQFFGPGTRLTVL.

The V gene is TRBV28, the J gene TRBJ1-1, with TRBD1 as a possible D gene (5 bases). Looked up from germline, CDR1 is MDHEN and CDR2 is SYDVKM. V lost 6 bases, J lost 0 bases, and 11 bases lay in between. The CDR3 covers 14 residues. The CDR3 here is CASSSGGLNTEAFF. Written as DNA, the CDR3 is TGTGCCAGCAGCTCCGGGGGGTTGAACACTGAAGCTTTCTTT. The whole variable domain, filled in from reference TRBV28 and TRBJ1-1, reads DVKVTQSSRYLVKRTGEKVFLECVQDMDHENMFWYRQDPGLGLRLIYFSYDVKMKEKGDIPEGYSVSREKKERFSLILESASTNQTSMYLCASSSGGLNTEAFFGQGTRLTVV.

The genes are TRBV7-2 and TRBJ2-3; D perhaps matches TRBD1 (8 bases). CDR1 is SGHTA and CDR2 is FQGNSA in the germline V gene. V lost 5 bases, J lost 7 bases, and 19 bases lay in between. The CDR3 loop spans 15 amino acids. The CDR3 protein is CASSLGGQGAHTQYF. The CDR3 bases are TGTGCCAGCAGCCTGGGAGGGCAGGGGGCACATACGCAGTATTTT.

This clone was found once. The V call is TRBV9, the J call TRBJ2-5; D is possibly TRBD1 (6 bases). V lost 4 bases and J 1 base, leaving 11 bases between the germline ends. The V gene's germline CDR1 is SGDLS and CDR2 YYNGEE. The CDR3 runs to 14 residues. CDR3 protein: CASSREQGQETQYF. CDR3 nucleotides: TGTGCCAGCAGCAGAGAACAGGGCCAAGAGACCCAGTACTTC.

CDR3: CSVSTGTGGGYTF. The DNA for the CDR3 is TGCAGCGTATCGACCGGGACAGGGGGCGGCTACACCTTC. The chain uses TRBV29-1 and TRBJ1-2, with TRBD1 matching 12 bases. Germline lookup yields CDR1 SQVTM and CDR2 ANQGSEA. Losses at the gene ends were 6 bases for V and 8 bases for J; bases not matched to a gene: 7. The CDR3 covers 13 residues. Full variable domain (remainder filled in from reference TRBV29-1 and TRBJ1-2): SAVISQKPSRDICQRGTSLTIQCQVDSQVTMMFWYRQQPGQSLTLIATANQGSEATYESGFVIDKFPISRPNLTFSTLTVSNMSPEDSSIYLCSVSTGTGGGYTFGSGTRLTVV.

The chain recombines TRBV14 with TRBJ2-3; tentative D call: TRBD2 (5 bases). The CDR3 contains 16 residues. V was clipped by 0 bases and J by 4 bases, with 14 bases between them. The germline CDR1 and CDR2 sequences are SGHDN and FVKESK. The CDR3 reads CASSQEHLALPDTQYF. DNA for the CDR3: TGTGCCAGCAGCCAAGAACACCTAGCCCTGCCAGATACGCAGTATTTT.

The chain combines TRBV10-2 with TRBJ1-1; possible D gene TRBD1, 5 bases. The germline CDR1 and CDR2 sequences are WSHSY and SAAADI. V lost 0 bases, J lost 1 base, and 9 bases lay in between. CDR3 size: 15 residues. In DNA form, the CDR3 reads TGCGCCAGCAGTGAGTCACAAAGGGGGAACACTGAAGCTTTCTTT. This encodes CASSESQRGNTEAFF.

V usage is TRBV5-1 and J usage is TRBJ2-5; tentatively, D is TRBD2 (6 bases). With the DNA end fitting TRBJ2-7 better, the J assignment may be wrong. CDR1 is SGHRS, CDR2 YFSETQ, per germline. There are 13 residues in the CDR3. Here the CDR3 reads CASSLDWGDEQYF. DNA for the CDR3: TGCGCCAGCAGCTTGGACTGGGGGGACGAGCAGTACTTC.

CDR3 loop: CASSTDRGPGYTF. CDR3 bases: TGCGCCAGCAGCACCGACAGGGGGCCTGGCTACACCTTC. The chain links TRBV5-1 to TRBJ1-2; TRBD1 agrees at 10 bases. The length of the CDR3 is 13 residues. V shed 4 bases, J shed 7 bases, and the junction held 4 bases outside the gene matches. The germline gives CDR1 SGHRS, CDR2 YFSETQ.

The J gene is TRBJ2-1, the V gene TRBV19; D possibly corresponds to TRBD1 (6 bases). The CDR3 is 15 residues long. Germline V lookup: CDR1 LNHDA, CDR2 SQIVND (reference sequence). V lost 5 bases and J 6 bases, leaving 17 bases between the germline ends. The CDR3 DNA sequence: TGTGCCAGTAGTCCGGACAGTACCCTCATCAATGAGCAGTTCTTC. Residues: CASSPDSTLINEQFF.

The chain couples TRBV15 to TRBJ2-7, with D perhaps TRBD1 (5 bases). Trimming pared 1 base from V and 5 bases from J, leaving 9 bases between. The CDR3 is 13 amino acids. The germline gives CDR1 LNHNV, CDR2 YYDKDF (reference sequence). The chain's CDR3 is CATSRVVGDEQYF. CDR3 nucleotides: TGTGCCACCAGCAGAGTCGTAGGGGACGAGCAGTACTTC.

A single count supports this clone. The chain joins TRBV4-2 to TRBJ2-5, with a possible D match to TRBD1 (6 bases). CDR1 is LGHNA and CDR2 is YNFKEQ in the germline V gene. V was clipped by 2 bases and J by 4 bases, with 8 bases between them. The CDR3 runs to 13 residues. The CDR3 is CASSQPGVETQYF. The CDR3 DNA reads TGTGCCAGCAGCCAACCAGGGGTAGAGACCCAGTACTTC.